Below are 9 T cell receptor beta chains sequenced from a single sample in a study of blood T cell repertoires in COVID-19. Generated by immunoSEQ multiplex PCR, the TCRdb table keeps only in-frame clones and is missing some. This sample has some 100,000 clones, with around 87% found just once. Sample: peripheral blood. Receptors originate from a human donor in a cohort sampled during active COVID-19.

The chain joins TRBV28 to TRBJ2-7; 7 bases fit TRBD1. The CDR3 sequence is 13 residues long. V gave up 5 bases and J gave up 3 bases; unmatched junction bases: 4. Germline V gives CDR1 MDHEN, CDR2 SYDVKM. CDR3 sequence: CASSQGQNYEQYF. Written as DNA, the CDR3 is TGTGCCAGCAGTCAGGGACAGAACTACGAGCAGTACTTC.

V usage is TRBV6-2 or TRBV6-3 and J usage is TRBJ1-6; D gene unclear. Germline lookup yields CDR1 MNHEY and CDR2 SVGEGT. CDR3 length: 12 amino acids. V was shortened by 4 bases and J by 8 bases, with 6 bases between the two germline ends. The CDR3 nucleotides are TGTGCCAGCAGTTCTCGGGATTCACCCCTCCACTTT. Protein sequence: CASSSRDSPLHF.

This chain joins TRBV7-9 and TRBJ2-5, with 10 bases aligning to TRBD1. The CDR3 is 13 residues long. The germline gives CDR1 SEHNR, CDR2 FQNEAQ (reference sequence). Germline trimming cut 7 bases from V and 4 bases from J; bases unmatched to any gene: 3. The CDR3 coding sequence is TGTGCCAGCAAAAGGACAGGGGGAGAGACCCAGTACTTC. Its protein product is CASKRTGGETQYF.

This clone showed up just once. At one end, the junction sequence differs from germline, possibly due to a read error. The gene calls are TRBV7-7 and TRBJ2-7; D may be TRBD1 (7 bases). The CDR3 consists of 14 residues. Germline V lookup: CDR1 SSHAT, CDR2 FNYEAQ (reference sequence). CDR3 sequence: CASSLGGGQLEQYF. The CDR3 DNA sequence: TGTGCTAGCAGCTTAGGAGGGGGACAGCTCGAGCAGTACTTC.

J is TRBJ1-1 and V is TRBV4-1, with no clear D. CDR1 is MGHRA and CDR2 is YSYEKL in the germline V gene. The CDR3 covers 14 residues. Between the trimmed V and J ends, which lost 0 bases and 4 bases, there was a span of 9 bases. The DNA for the CDR3 is TGCGCCAGCAGCCAAGATTCGGGTGGCACTGAAGCTTTCTTT. Translating gives CASSQDSGGTEAFF.

This CDR3 reads CASSWSGPNEQFF. CDR3 coding DNA: TGTGCCAGTAGTTGGAGTGGCCCCAATGAGCAGTTCTTC. The chain carries TRBV19 and TRBJ2-1; D unclear. The germline gives CDR1 LNHDA, CDR2 SQIVND (reference sequence). The germline V and J ends were trimmed by 5 bases and 6 bases, with 11 bases remaining between them. This CDR3 region has 13 residues. The full variable domain, its missing parts supplied by reference TRBV19 and TRBJ2-1, is DGGITQSPKYLFRKEGQNVTLSCEQNLNHDAMYWYRQDPGQGLRLIYYSQIVNDFQKGDIAEGYSVSREKKESFPLTVTSAQKNPTAFYLCASSWSGPNEQFFGPGTRLTVL.

The chain recombines TRBV14 with TRBJ1-1, with D maybe TRBD1 (6 bases). CDR1 is SGHDN, CDR2 FVKESK, per germline. Deletions cut 4 bases from V and 4 bases from J, with 16 bases between. The CDR3 runs 15 residues. CDR3: CASSRPGGPFTEAFF. The CDR3 DNA reads TGTGCCAGCAGCCGTCCGGGGGGGCCCTTCACTGAAGCTTTCTTT.

This chain links TRBV5-1 with TRBJ2-5; D perhaps matches TRBD1 (6 bases). The V gene lost 7 bases and the J gene lost 4 bases, with 26 bases spanning the gap. The germline gives CDR1 SGHRS, CDR2 YFSETQ. This CDR3 is built from 17 residues. The CDR3 DNA follows: TGCGCCAGCTCTCCGAGACCGGGACACTTTGGGGCAGAGACCCAGTACTTC. Its translation is CASSPRPGHFGAETQYF.

This clone appeared once. The CDR3 protein is CASSFRFGNTIYF. DNA for the CDR3: TGTGCCAGCAGTTTCAGGTTCGGTAACACCATATATTTT. The V call is TRBV12-3 or TRBV12-4, the J call TRBJ1-3; unclear D gene. Trimming took off 3 bases at V and 7 bases at J, with 10 bases between the two ends. The CDR3 is 13 residues long.